This T cell receptor (beta chain) was sequenced in a study of cytomegalovirus exposure and HLA in healthy donors (dated by TCRdb to between 2016 and 2019). About the full investigation: An earlier analysis of some 600 of the donors reported approximately 280 Gb of sequence data and 117 million unique TCR beta sequences obtained from 180 million or so T cells. Among some 410 genotyped donors of the cohort, an average of roughly 240,000 unique TCR beta nucleotide sequences were sequenced per donor, roughly a sixth of them non-productive. Rather than drawing on any new phenotypic data, the later analysis identified candidate immune exposures from TCR beta sequences and the way those sequences occurred across donors. In a later analysis, previously published TCR beta repertoires from some 640 donors were re-analyzed and high-resolution HLA genotyping was added so that TCR occurrence patterns could be studied. In an earlier analysis of around 540 of the donors, high-throughput TCR beta sequencing was used to judge whether each TCR beta V gene segment behaved as functional or pseudogenic. Genome-wide SNP genotypes for about 60% of the roughly 700 donors were used in a later genetic analysis, which treated that subset as a discovery cohort. Because of strong linkage in the cohort, a few DR-DQ haplotypes were treated as single units for association and clustering. The number of typed donors differed by locus: roughly 629-630 for A, B, C, DRB1 and DQB1; 522 for DQA1; 600 to 610 for DPA1; and about 450 for DPB1. Using immunosequencing, the study profiled T cell repertoires from around 670 subjects and related those repertoires to cytomegalovirus serostatus. Roughly 300 gigabases of sequencing data and tens of millions of unique TCR sequences made up an early release that covered approximately 620 HLA-typed donors. Every discovery cohort repertoire had been produced on one sequencing platform. Of the roughly 390 genotyped donors, 65% to 90% fell in the genetic ancestry cluster associated with self-reported Caucasian donors. In addition to the first cohort of roughly 700 subjects, a separate validation cohort of around 110 different subjects was used. Both class I and class II loci were covered by HLA typing, at four-digit resolution. To predict cytomegalovirus infection status, the study brought together high-throughput TCR immunosequencing, statistical association of individual TCRs with disease status, and machine learning. Alongside the repertoire data, information on donor age, sex, ethnicity and CMV serostatus was compiled. The aim of the study was to test whether cataloging public T cell receptors could identify signatures of past pathogen exposure.

What the study reported, not specific to this receptor: The study listed 164 TCR beta chains as associated with cytomegalovirus. A later genetic analysis associated a missense DCLRE1C variant with V-gene and J-gene trimming of TCR beta chains, and an independent cohort replicated the association. In a later analysis, over 15,000 TCR beta sequences were associated with specific HLA alleles at a false discovery rate of 0.05. Correlated functional status among segregating V segments might reflect linkage disequilibrium, but an unknown experimental factor could not be ruled out. Several of the top co-occurrence clusters appeared to be linked to parvovirus B19, influenza, CMV and Epstein-Barr virus, according to a later analysis. Compared with the 666-donor mean, donors in an Asian-associated ancestry cluster had fewer N-insertions in productive TCRs, according to a later genetic analysis. Roughly uniform sequencing depth across donors was assumed in presence/absence analyses, although this assumption may not hold. A cluster of highly shared sequence variants was judged likely to represent a technical artifact of the sequencing pipeline. This cohort had only TCR beta chains sequenced, and the lack of alpha or paired-chain data limited which features could be detected. According to a later analysis, TCR association rates differed among HLA loci, with DRB1 alleles showing the most associated TCRs and HLA-C alleles showing the fewest. When HLA alleles, especially DR and DQ, strongly co-occurred, attributing TCR associations to individual alleles was difficult. Broadly in line with IMGT annotations, most TCR beta V segments showed up in productive rearrangements about 87% or about 30% of the time in an earlier analysis of some 590 of the donors. The authors suggested that the approach could potentially be extended to other disease states and immunological phenotypes. Because HLA typing was unavailable for some donors at each locus, only the typed subset was used in association tests. The earlier analysis of almost 600 of the donors excluded roughly 17 rarely observed V segments, including chromosome 9 orphons, because counts were too low. In vitro tests confirmed that a few of the cytomegalovirus-associated TCR beta chains recognize cytomegalovirus antigens. A further reported finding was that TCR beta sequences accurately predicted the HLA-A and HLA-B alleles for most subjects in the first cohort. Cytomegalovirus status was reported to be diagnosed by the classifier with high specificity and sensitivity in both the original and validation cohorts. Most TCR sequences were observed very rarely across donors, whereas some public TCRs were present in many individuals. Compared with equally common non-associated chains, HLA-associated TCR beta chains in a later analysis were more clonally expanded and had lower generation probabilities. Most CMV-associated TCR beta chains appeared to be HLA-restricted in a later analysis, and the HLA associations seemed to be driven largely by CMV exposure. Immune exposure information for the cohort was limited to CMV serostatus.

The cohort was made up of 666 healthy bone marrow donors. At the time of sampling, all cohort members were nominally healthy, though unrecorded immune exposures were likely present. The donor tested CMV seronegative, placing the donor among the 352 seronegative members of the cohort. A peripheral blood sample was provided by each donor, and peripheral blood mononuclear cells were used for TCR beta sequencing. The Qiagen DNeasy Blood Extraction Kit was used to extract genomic DNA from the blood cell samples. The library was made by the immunoSEQ multiplex PCR assay. The multiplex PCR relied on a mix of 60 forward primers for TCR Vbeta segments and 13 reverse primers for TCR Jbeta segments. The CDR3 region of rearranged TCR beta genes was amplified from genomic DNA with a multiplex PCR assay. On the Illumina HiSeq System, the amplified TCR beta libraries were sequenced as 87-base-pair reads. From the authors' description of their analysis: A later analysis counted around 72 million unique TCR beta chains across the 550 to 800 repertoires, and some 11 million of these chains were shared by at least two donors. Raw reads were error-corrected and collapsed into unique sequences by a nearest-neighbor algorithm in which closely related sequences were merged to remove PCR and sequencing errors. Alignment of CDR3 sequences to IMGT reference sequences was used to assign V, D and J gene segments. For a sequence to be retained, a match of at least six nucleotides to both a V gene segment and a J gene segment was required. Rearrangements were classified as productive when the CDR3 lacked stop codons and remained in frame with V and J, and all other rearrangements were classified as non-productive. CDR3 was defined by IMGT convention, running from the second conserved V-encoded cysteine to the conserved J-encoded phenylalanine. In an earlier analysis of 500 to 650 of the donors, sequences lacking an unambiguous match to a single V gene segment were excluded. In an earlier analysis of 587 of the donors, V segments were called functional above 56.7% productive rearrangements and were called segregating when the between-donor standard deviation exceeded 5%. A statistical classification framework was built for diagnosing cytomegalovirus status from the catalog of TCR beta chain sequences. In a later analysis, TCR nucleotide sequences were compared against IMGT/GENE-DB human TR gene sequences so that V and J genes could be assigned. The TCRdist pipeline was used in a later analysis to assign CDR3 sequences and most-parsimonious VDJ recombination scenarios. In a later analysis, each TCR beta chain was defined by its CDR3 amino acid sequence together with its V-gene family, and reads lacking a unique V-gene family were excluded. In a later analysis, 450 to 600 highly shared, low-generation-probability nucleotide sequences were removed to address suspected cross-contamination and a sequencing artifact. For each public chain, a later analysis derived a clonal expansion index from normalized ranks of inferred template counts within each repertoire. In a later analysis, generation probabilities were computed with a VDJ recombination model fitted to out-of-frame rearrangements, and the resulting probabilities were checked against IGoR. A later analysis scored TCR-TCR, TCR-HLA and TCR-CMV co-occurrence with hypergeometric tests, applying a repertoire-size bias correction to TCR pairs. In a later analysis, false discovery rates were estimated by permuting HLA or CMV assignments 20 times. A later analysis grouped co-occurring TCRs with DBSCAN, adding TCRdist sequence similarity when clustering within HLA-allele-positive subsets. Co-occurrence clustering excluded repertoires with fewer than 30,000 or more than 120,000 public chains, plus five with anomalous nucleotide sharing. This is the immuneACCESS table as TCRdb keeps it, with only in-frame sequences that have V and J called. A part of the clones is gone; compared with another copy, unresolved V genes explain less than half, and the rest is unexplained. That table supplies the V and J calls and clone size; D and trimming were determined from the DNA. The sample table lists 200,000 or so clones, approximately 80% of them with a count of one. The ten largest clones take up 0.2% to 0.25% of the sample.

In regard to this clone: Its binding antigen is unknown. Per-nucleotide qualities are absent, and no much larger clonotype sits a single base away.

The TCR originated in a girl aged 2-10 years in good health and CMV-seronegative. Sequencing was done on a sample of PBMCs.

The DNA reads TGTGCCAGTAGTGTCTATCCTTCTAGCACAGATACGCAGTATTTT. This sequence encodes CASSVYPSSTDTQYF. The chain employs TRBV19 and TRBJ2-3; the D segment cannot be called with confidence. V is cut by 5 bases and J by 0 bases, and the space between the germline ends is 12 bases. CDR1 and CDR2 (LNHDA, SQIVND) derive from the germline V gene (reference sequence). Measured from the cysteine to the phenylalanine, the CDR3 is 15 residues long. Only CDR3 DNA is held: 45 bases, read in frame from base 1.